This TCR beta chain was profiled in a study of CD8 T cells in ankylosing spondylitis. Study-level points and caveats: Disease-associated clonotypes exhibited CD8+ identity and were relatively infrequent in peripheral blood. Reports of some motif variants in reactive arthritis synovial fluid and blood predate this one.

5'-RACE, quantitative and with molecular barcodes, yielded the TCR beta libraries. Each CDR3 protein is one row after TCRdb ran MiXCR on the 5' RACE reads. Of 200,000 to 250,000 distinct CDR3 sequences listed, 25% to 30% are singletons. This CDR3 comprises 16 residues. V trimming: 5 bases; J trimming: 9 bases; junction bases outside the gene matches: 15. CDR1 and CDR2 (germline): SGHDT, YYEEEE. Ten or more counts support this clonotype. Its antigen is unknown. This rearrangement joins TRBV5-6 to TRBJ2-1, with TRBD2 identical over 9 bases. The sequence was obtained from a male donor with ankylosing spondylitis or in good health (not recorded which). The material sequenced was blood, either unsorted or a sorted T cell fraction (not recorded which). The CDR3 DNA reads TGTGCCAGCAGTCCACTGGCGGGAGGGGGGGCCATTGAGCAGTTCTTC. The encoded protein is CASSPLAGGGAIEQFF. Using reference TRBV5-6 and TRBJ2-1 for the parts outside the CDR3, the full variable domain is DAGVTQSPTHLIKTRGQQVTLRCSPKSGHDTVSWYQQALGQGPQFIFQYYEEEERQRGNFPDRFSGHQFPNYSSELNVNALLLGDSALYLCASSPLAGGGAIEQFFGPGTRLTVL.